This record covers a single T cell receptor gamma chain. It is unclear where the CDR3 begins or ends on the DNA, so no DNA is shown, and the CDR3 is as TCRdb lists it. This specimen comes from a study of gamma-delta chains in newborns, infants, children. Both ends counted, the CDR3 spans 26 residues. CDR1 is GITISATS and CDR2 is ISYDGTV in the germline V gene (reference sequence). TCRdb used CATT to re-call clones from the reads. This sample has some 500 gamma-chain clones, with around 80% found just once. This sample comprised blood, obtained at baseline. The sequence was obtained from a child who was a newborn, infant or young child, either healthy, febrile or measles-vaccinated (not recorded which). This table probably holds off-target reads from a library built for another chain. The V gene reported is TRGV9; the J gene is uncalled. The CDR3 is CACDTLGDTASWDTRQMFFGTGIKLF.